One T cell receptor beta chain is described in this entry. Germline loops: CDR1 MNHEY, CDR2 SMNVEV (reference sequence). Trimming left V 5 bases short and J 6 bases short, with 14 bases between. This CDR3 contains 13 residues. The source of the sample is a study of blood T cell repertoires in COVID-19. Overall study: PBMCs, B-cell-depleted T cells, or T cells were the source of the cDNA or gDNA that made up the material.

In the authors' workflow: By means of reference gene primer amplification, nucleated cell counts were estimated. Libraries were prepared by immunoSEQ multiplex PCR; TCRdb keeps only in-frame clonotypes and omits some of them. The DNA gave D and trimming, while V, J and clone size come from that table. The sample consists of 55,000 to 75,000 clones, roughly three quarters of them appearing once. Sequenced input: peripheral blood. The receptor's source is a human donor in a cohort sampled during active COVID-19. The chain combines TRBV27 with TRBJ2-7, with a weak D call TRBD2 (6 bases). CDR3 DNA: TGTGCCAGCAGTCGTGGGAGGTATGGCGAGCAGTACTTC. It specifies CASSRGRYGEQYF.